Listed here are 29 T cell receptor beta chains from one sample, sequenced in a study of shared clonotypes between healthy human individuals. Sequencing used immunoSEQ multiplex PCR; TCRdb keeps in-frame clones, though not all of them. This table has 1.5 million to 2.5 million clones, roughly 94% appearing once. Terminally differentiated effector memory CD45RA+ cells were left out of the naive CD8 fraction, which was CD45RO-negative and positively selected for CCR7. The sample taken for sequencing was naive CD8+ T cells sorted from blood. Receptors were obtained from a man aged 18 to 30 in good health.

The rearrangement uses TRBV5-1 and TRBJ2-3; possible D gene TRBD1, 6 bases. With 4 bases removed from V and 2 bases from J, the gap between germline ends came to 17 bases. The V gene's germline CDR1 is SGHRS and CDR2 YFSETQ. The CDR3 length is 16 residues. CDR3: CASSMAWDTYTDTQYF. The CDR3 bases are TGCGCCAGCAGCATGGCGTGGGACACCTACACAGATACGCAGTATTTT.

The rearrangement links TRBV4-1 to TRBJ1-1, with no clear D. Trimming left V 1 base short and J 8 bases short, with 17 bases between. This CDR3 spans 15 amino acids. The germline CDR1 and CDR2 sequences are MGHRA and YSYEKL. Here the CDR3 reads CASSQVLFGQLEAFF. CDR3 nucleotides: TGCGCCAGCAGCCAAGTTTTATTCGGGCAGTTAGAAGCTTTCTTT.

V and J are TRBV5-1 and TRBJ1-2, with D perhaps TRBD1 (6 bases). This CDR3 has 15 amino acids. Germline CDR1 is SGHRS and CDR2 is YFSETQ. The ends were cut back, 6 bases at V and 4 bases at J, with 19 bases in the middle. DNA of the CDR3: TGCGCCAGCAAGGAGCGGCCAGGGGCTGGCTATGGCTACACCTTC. Translating gives CASKERPGAGYGYTF.

The chain links TRBV11-2 to TRBJ1-2; possible D gene TRBD1, 5 bases. V lost 5 bases and J lost 3, with 7 bases in between. The V gene's germline CDR1 is SGHAT and CDR2 FQNNGV. This CDR3 is built from 12 residues. CDR3 in amino acids: CASSTQDYGYTF. CDR3 DNA sequence: TGTGCCAGCAGCACACAGGACTATGGCTACACCTTC.

Comments on this clone: This sample also contains other DNA sequences that code for the same CDR3. The chain is built from TRBV13 and TRBJ2-1; D call uncertain. This CDR3 region has 14 residues. Deletions cut 0 bases from V and 3 bases from J, with 6 bases between. Germline loops: CDR1 PRHDT, CDR2 FYEKMQ (reference sequence). CDR3 coding DNA: TGTGCCAGCAGCTTAGGTTCCAACTACAATGAGCAGTTCTTC. Translated, it gives CASSLGSNYNEQFF.

The gene calls are TRBV7-9 and TRBJ2-3; 9 nucleotides agree with TRBD1. The CDR3 is made up of 16 amino acids. The germline V gene has CDR1 SEHNR and CDR2 FQNEAQ (reference sequence). With V trimmed by 5 bases and J by 1 base, 7 bases remained unmatched. As DNA, the CDR3 is TGTGCCAGCAGCCTCGGGACAGGGTGGGGCACAGATACGCAGTATTTT. Residues: CASSLGTGWGTDTQYF.

The chain has TRBV4-3 and TRBJ2-1; D is perhaps TRBD2 (5 bases). The germline V gene encodes CDR1 LGHNA and CDR2 YSLEER. Trimming took off 0 bases at V and 7 bases at J, with 10 bases between the two ends. CDR3 length: 14 amino acids. CDR3 region: CASSQDLDWNEQFF. The CDR3 nucleotides read TGCGCCAGCAGCCAAGATCTGGACTGGAATGAGCAGTTCTTC.

The chain carries TRBV28 and TRBJ2-7, with 8 bases that match TRBD1. The ends lost 4 bases at V and 3 bases at J; junction bases unmatched: 5. The CDR3 runs to 14 residues. Germline V gives CDR1 MDHEN, CDR2 SYDVKM. This CDR3 is CASSWEGTGYEQYF. CDR3 sequence (DNA): TGTGCCAGCAGTTGGGAAGGGACAGGCTACGAGCAGTACTTC.

The chain couples TRBV27 to TRBJ1-1; 8 bases line up with TRBD1. The CDR3 has 14 residues. The germline V gene has CDR1 MNHEY and CDR2 SMNVEV (reference sequence). J was trimmed by 0 bases and V by 8 bases; bases with no gene match: 5. The CDR3 region is CASSPGGLNTEAFF. The CDR3 DNA is TGTGCCAGCTCCCCAGGGGGCTTGAACACTGAAGCTTTCTTT.

This chain joins TRBV28 and TRBJ2-7; TRBD1 aligns across 11 bases. The length of the CDR3 is 15 residues. Trimming removed 5 bases from V and 5 bases from J; junction bases left unmatched: 8. Germline assignment: CDR1 MDHEN and CDR2 SYDVKM. DNA of the CDR3: TGTGCCAGCAGTGGCCGGGACAGGGGGTATAACGAGCAGTACTTC. Translated: CASSGRDRGYNEQYF.

V and J are TRBV9 and TRBJ2-5, with 7 bases lining up with TRBD1. CDR3 length equals 15 residues. The germline V gene encodes CDR1 SGDLS and CDR2 YYNGEE. V was clipped by 0 bases and J by 4 bases; unmatched bases: 6. The CDR3 region is CASSVEGTEVETQYF. Here the CDR3 DNA reads TGTGCCAGCAGCGTAGAAGGGACAGAGGTAGAGACCCAGTACTTC.

Here the CDR3 reads CASSFDRGPTYEQYF. CDR3 DNA sequence: TGTGCCAGCAGCTTCGACAGGGGCCCTACCTACGAGCAGTACTTC. The chain links TRBV7-6 to TRBJ2-7; 8 positions agree with TRBD1. Germline V gene data show CDR1 as SGHVS and CDR2 as FNYEAQ. The CDR3 sequence is 15 residues long. V shed 3 bases, J shed 2 bases, and the junction held 6 bases outside the gene matches.

This rearrangement joins TRBV7-8 to TRBJ1-4; D ambiguous. In germline, CDR1 is SGHVS, CDR2 FQNEAQ. The CDR3 loop spans 13 amino acids. V gave up 6 bases and J gave up 4 bases, with 9 bases separating them. CDR3 in DNA: TGTGCCAGCAGTACCCCGGATAATGAAAAACTGTTTTTT. This encodes CASSTPDNEKLFF. The full variable domain, rest sourced from reference TRBV7-8 and TRBJ1-4, is GAGVSQSPRYKVAKRGQDVALRCDPISGHVSLFWYQQALGQGPEFLTYFQNEAQLDKSGLPSDRFFAERPEGSVSTLKIQRTQQEDSAVYLCASSTPDNEKLFFGSGTQLSVL.

The chain carries TRBV27 and TRBJ2-3; D might be TRBD2 (5 bases). CDR1 is MNHEY, CDR2 SMNVEV, per germline (reference sequence). The length of the CDR3 is 13 residues. V gave up 4 bases and J gave up 11 bases, with 16 bases separating them. Here the CDR3 reads CASSSLDYEKQYF. The CDR3 coding sequence is TGTGCCAGCAGTTCACTCGACTATGAGAAGCAGTATTTT.

To note about this clone: The sample holds other DNA sequences that translate to the same CDR3. V usage is TRBV4-3 and J usage is TRBJ1-1; D unresolved. This CDR3 contains 13 residues. V was pared by 0 bases and J by 5 bases, with 7 bases between. In germline, CDR1 is LGHNA, CDR2 YSLEER. The CDR3 DNA sequence: TGCGCCAGCAGCCAAGATTCTGTAACTGAAGCTTTCTTT. This translates into CASSQDSVTEAFF.

The chain combines TRBV2 with TRBJ1-5; possibly TRBD1 for D (5 bases). The germline V gene has CDR1 SNHLY and CDR2 FYNNEI. The V and J ends lost 4 bases and 0 bases respectively, with 16 bases between them. This CDR3 comprises 17 residues. This CDR3 reads CASSVTGTLASNQPQHF. CDR3 nucleotide sequence: TGTGCCAGCAGTGTAACGGGGACGCTAGCTAGCAATCAGCCCCAGCATTTT.

The rearrangement uses TRBV5-6 and TRBJ1-1, with 8 bases matching TRBD1. The germline V gene has CDR1 SGHDT and CDR2 YYEEEE. With V trimmed by 2 bases and J by 3 bases, 6 bases remained unmatched. The CDR3 has 15 residues. The CDR3 region is CASSFGQGVYTEAFF. The CDR3 bases are TGTGCCAGCAGCTTCGGACAGGGAGTGTACACTGAAGCTTTCTTT.

This clone was picked up one time. This chain links TRBV5-1 with TRBJ1-3; 8 nucleotides agree with TRBD1. V dropped 4 bases and J dropped 0; count of bases not matched to a gene: 6. CDR1 and CDR2 (germline): SGHRS, YFSETQ. This CDR3 comprises 16 residues. CDR3 in DNA: TGCGCCAGCAGCCCGGGACAGGATCCCTCTGGAAACACCATATATTTT. Encoded protein: CASSPGQDPSGNTIYF.

Written as DNA, the CDR3 is TGTGCCAGCAGTTACCCAACAGGGTCTGACTATGGCTACACCTTC. Amino acid sequence: CASSYPTGSDYGYTF. The rearrangement joins TRBV6-6 to TRBJ1-2; D perhaps matches TRBD1 (6 bases). CDR3 size: 15 residues. The V and J ends lost 2 bases and 3 bases respectively, with 13 bases between them. Germline CDR1 and CDR2: MNHNY and SVGAGI (reference sequence).

The chain joins TRBV29-1 to TRBJ1-1; D gene unclear. The CDR3 length is 11 residues. Germline V gene data show CDR1 as SQVTM and CDR2 as ANQGSEA. Trimming shortened V by 8 bases and J by 7 bases, and 14 bases separated the two germline ends. The CDR3 region has the DNA TGCAGCACGGGAAGAGGTTATGAAGCTTTCTTT. It specifies CSTGRGYEAFF.

The chain uses TRBV11-3 and TRBJ2-1; TRBD2 matches at 7 bases. Germline V lookup: CDR1 SGHNT, CDR2 YENEEA. The CDR3 is 13 residues long. Germline trimming cut 0 bases from V and 8 bases from J; bases unmatched to any gene: 1. CDR3 nucleotide sequence: TGTGCCAGCAGCTTAGAGGGAGGGGATGAGCAGTTCTTC. Translating it yields CASSLEGGDEQFF.

The chain links TRBV7-6 to TRBJ2-1; D gene unclear. The CDR3 length is 13 residues. V lost 1 base and J 5 bases, leaving 6 bases between the germline ends. Germline CDR1 and CDR2: SGHVS and FNYEAQ. CDR3 nucleotides: TGTGCCAGCAGCTTAGGACTGGACAATGAGCAGTTCTTC. It is translated as CASSLGLDNEQFF.

This chain connects TRBV15 to TRBJ2-7; 10 bases line up with TRBD2. V lost 5 bases and J lost 5; bases outside the gene matches: 6. CDR1 is LNHNV, CDR2 YYDKDF, per germline (reference sequence). The CDR3 contains 14 residues. This CDR3 reads CATSAMGLANEQYF. In nucleotides, the CDR3 is TGTGCCACCAGCGCTATGGGACTAGCGAACGAGCAGTACTTC.

This clone was seen once. At the DNA level, this CDR3 is encoded by other sequences in the same sample as well. The gene calls are TRBV28 and TRBJ1-3; 8 bases line up with TRBD1. With 5 bases clipped from V and 4 bases from J, the junction kept 4 bases outside the gene matches. CDR1 is MDHEN and CDR2 is SYDVKM in the germline V gene. CDR3 length equals 14 residues. CDR3 protein: CASSRTGSGNTIYF. The CDR3 DNA reads TGTGCCAGCAGTAGGACAGGGTCAGGAAACACCATATATTTT.

The chain uses TRBV28 and TRBJ2-4; D ambiguous. The CDR3 loop spans 10 amino acids. CDR1 is MDHEN, CDR2 SYDVKM, per germline. Deletions cut 8 bases from V and 9 bases from J, with 8 bases between. The CDR3 DNA sequence: TGTGCCAGCCACCCAGGCATTCAGTACTTC. Translated, it gives CASHPGIQYF.

With respect to this clone: This sample also contains other DNA sequences that code for the same CDR3. This chain uses TRBV7-9 with TRBJ2-7, with D hard to call. In germline, CDR1 is SEHNR, CDR2 FQNEAQ (reference sequence). CDR3 length: 13 residues. Trimming took 1 base from V and 1 from J, leaving 5 bases between them. The CDR3 DNA follows: TGTGCCAGCAGCTTAGGACTTTCCTACGAGCAGTACTTC. Translation gives CASSLGLSYEQYF.

The rearrangement joins TRBV5-1 to TRBJ2-1; D remains ambiguous. Germline-derived CDR1 and CDR2 are SGHRS and YFSETQ. Trimming took 0 bases from V and 2 from J, leaving 9 bases between them. The CDR3 sequence is 15 residues long. In DNA form, the CDR3 reads TGCGCCAGCAGCTTGGCTGGGTCACCCTACAATGAGCAGTTCTTC. Its translation is CASSLAGSPYNEQFF.

The chain links TRBV7-9 to TRBJ2-1; D could derive from TRBD1 or TRBD2 (5 bases each). This CDR3 region has 18 residues. Trimming took 4 bases from V and 0 from J, leaving 19 bases between them. CDR1 is SEHNR, CDR2 FQNEAQ, per germline (reference sequence). The CDR3 loop reads CASSWDPGRSSSYNEQFF. The CDR3 DNA reads as TGTGCCAGCAGCTGGGACCCAGGACGCTCAAGCTCCTACAATGAGCAGTTCTTC.

The rearrangement joins TRBV19 to TRBJ1-5, with D possibly matching TRBD1 (6 bases). The CDR3 consists of 14 residues. CDR1 and CDR2 (germline): LNHDA, SQIVND (reference sequence). Trimming took 5 bases from V and 5 from J, leaving 13 bases between them. DNA for the CDR3: TGTGCCAGTAGTCCCCAGGGGCTGTATCAGCCCCAGCATTTT. Translating gives CASSPQGLYQPQHF.